This T cell receptor (beta chain) was captured in a study of cytomegalovirus exposure and HLA in healthy donors. General study points: Most TCR sequences were seen very rarely across donors, but some public TCRs occurred in many. The study recorded 160 or so TCR beta chains that were cytomegalovirus-associated. Researchers reported that a few CMV-associated chains were confirmed in vitro as CMV antigen-specific.

Separate from the 666-subject first cohort, the roughly 120-subject validation cohort was the one that the donors belonged to. A remark on this clone: Its antigen remains unidentified.

Assay used: immunoSEQ multiplex PCR; TCRdb lists only in-frame clones, some missing. Altogether over 250,000 clones are present, 65% to 90% being singletons, with the ten largest covering around 1%. Germline V gene sequence: CDR1 SGHVS, CDR2 FQNEAQ. The V gene end was trimmed by 5 bases and the J gene end by 1 base; junction bases not matched to a gene: 4. This CDR3 is built from 14 residues. This sequence was found in a woman younger than 35 in good health and CMV-seronegative. Sample: PBMCs. The chain recombines TRBV7-8 with TRBJ2-7; 8 bases are a match to TRBD1. This CDR3 is CASSPRQGSYEQYF. The CDR3 DNA reads as TGTGCCAGCAGCCCCAGACAGGGGTCCTACGAGCAGTACTTC.